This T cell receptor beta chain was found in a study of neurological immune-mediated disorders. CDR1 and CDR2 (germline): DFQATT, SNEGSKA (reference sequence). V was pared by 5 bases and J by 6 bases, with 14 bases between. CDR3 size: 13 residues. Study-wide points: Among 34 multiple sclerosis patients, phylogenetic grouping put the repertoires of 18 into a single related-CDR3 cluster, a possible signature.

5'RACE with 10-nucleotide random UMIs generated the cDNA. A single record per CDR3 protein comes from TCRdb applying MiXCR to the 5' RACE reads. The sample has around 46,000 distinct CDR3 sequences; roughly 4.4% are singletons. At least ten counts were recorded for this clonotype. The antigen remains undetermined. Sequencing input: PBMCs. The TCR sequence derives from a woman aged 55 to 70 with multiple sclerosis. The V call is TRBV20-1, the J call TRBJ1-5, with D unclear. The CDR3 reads CSAEDGPFQPQHF. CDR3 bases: TGCAGTGCTGAGGACGGCCCCTTTCAGCCCCAGCATTTT.